This TCR beta chain was captured in a study of T-cell memory formation after mild COVID-19. This clonotype was detected a few times. TCRdb re-called the 5' RACE reads with MiXCR, one entry per CDR3 protein. The sample contains 310,000 or so distinct CDR3 sequences, approximately 15% of which appear only once. The V gene's germline CDR1 is LNHNV and CDR2 YYDKDF (reference sequence). The V end lost 0 bases, the J end lost 2 bases, and 1 base lay between the germline ends. The CDR3 length is 13 residues. The receptor's source is a man aged 18 to 30 who had mild COVID-19 (a few samples of this study predate the infection). Cell type and time point are not known. The sequencing input was PBMCs or a T cell subset sorted from them (not recorded which). The J gene is TRBJ2-2, the V gene TRBV15; D ambiguous. The chain's CDR3 is CATSRENTGELFF. Here the CDR3 DNA reads TGTGCCACCAGCAGAGAAAACACCGGGGAGCTGTTTTTT.